The source of this T cell receptor (beta chain) is a study of memory CD4+ T cells and cytomegalovirus serostatus. This clone was counted once. The antigen remains unidentified. The assay was immunoSEQ multiplex PCR, and TCRdb's table has in-frame clones only and misses some. The sample holds some 52,000 clones, around four fifths seen once. Single viable CD3+CD4+CD8-CD45RO+ cells were sorted as the memory CD4+ T cells. Total CD4+ T cells were enriched by CD4 positive selection. Trimming took 2 bases from V and 6 from J; bases not matched to a gene: 5. Germline assignment: CDR1 MNHEY and CDR2 SMNVEV (reference sequence). There are 15 residues in the CDR3. Broader study findings: Suggested: most of the CMV-linked TCR signature lies in CD4+ memory cells. CMV serostatus prediction reached median AUC around 0.95, or 0.9 with US-trained model.

V is TRBV27 and J is TRBJ1-2; TRBD1 matches 11 bases. The sequenced material came from memory CD4+ T cells from blood. The source of this sequence is an adult in good health and CMV-seropositive. The CDR3 DNA is TGTGCCAGCAGTTTACTGGGACAGGGGGTTGATGGCTACACCTTC. This codes for CASSLLGQGVDGYTF.